This paragraph reports one T cell receptor (beta chain). The antigen it recognizes is unknown. Within one base of it there is no much larger clone, and no base qualities were kept. Its CDR3 holds 15 amino acids, cysteine through phenylalanine. Only the CDR3 DNA is retained, 45 bases long and in frame from the first base. CDR1 and CDR2, per the germline V gene, are MDHEN and SYDVKM. Trimming leaves V shorter by 5 bases and J shorter by 4 bases, with the junction holding 8 bases beyond the gene matches. The data belong to a study of blood T cell repertoires in COVID-19 (dated by TCRdb to the early 2020s). In the study overall: Samples covering the acute and convalescent phases of COVID-19 were provided by collaborators in the United States, Italy and Spain. The material from the prospective study consisted of cDNA or gDNA derived from T cells, B-cell-depleted T cells, or PBMCs. The repertoires were released in a freely available public database meant as a resource for research on the immune response to SARS-CoV-2. Samples came from the ongoing ImmuneRACE study (first 160 participants) plus 1,254 subjects from 6 global collaborators. Sample metadata almost always included a de-identified subject ID, COVID-19 status, age in years and sex. Where HLA class I and class II types were available, the types were taken from metadata supplied by the sample provider, not from assay-based typing. Subjects who had been exposed to COVID-19, were actively infected with it, or had recovered from it provided the deeply sampled blood TCRbeta repertoires that made up the dataset.

TCRbeta CDR3 regions were amplified from genomic DNA by means of the immunoSEQ Assay, a bias-controlled multiplex PCR. On the authors' methods: Within the assay, amplification of reference gene primers was used to estimate how many nucleated cells each sample contained. Sequence reads were collapsed and filtered to measure the absolute abundance of every unique TCRbeta CDR3 rearrangement. Productive Simpson clonality was computed per sample as the square root of Simpson's diversity index over productive rearrangements. This is the immuneACCESS table as TCRdb keeps it, with only in-frame sequences that have V and J called. A part of the clones is gone; compared with another copy, unresolved V genes explain less than half, and the rest is unexplained. The D gene and trimming were derived from the DNA, and the V and J assignments and clone size from that table. This sample has under 200,000 clones in its table, and roughly 86% of those were observed once. The ten largest make up about 0.6% of the sample.

One collaborating source in Seattle enrolled patients during active infection and followed them longitudinally through the course of disease. Each collaborating institution followed its own protocols to collect whole blood in K2EDTA tubes. For TCRbeta analysis, collaborator samples were shipped as frozen whole blood, as isolated PBMCs, or as DNA extracted from either sample type. Points the paper makes about the study in general: The quantity of clinical and demographic metadata differed by source and by participant and was supplied without curation.

The sequenced sample was peripheral blood. This clonotype was obtained from a man in his sixties with COVID-19, enrolled during active disease. The chain was built from TRBV28 and TRBJ1-2; 9 junctional bases match TRBD1. The sequence in DNA is TGTGCCAGCAGTGGGACCGGGACAGGGTCCTATGGCTACACCTTC. This sequence encodes CASSGTGTGSYGYTF.